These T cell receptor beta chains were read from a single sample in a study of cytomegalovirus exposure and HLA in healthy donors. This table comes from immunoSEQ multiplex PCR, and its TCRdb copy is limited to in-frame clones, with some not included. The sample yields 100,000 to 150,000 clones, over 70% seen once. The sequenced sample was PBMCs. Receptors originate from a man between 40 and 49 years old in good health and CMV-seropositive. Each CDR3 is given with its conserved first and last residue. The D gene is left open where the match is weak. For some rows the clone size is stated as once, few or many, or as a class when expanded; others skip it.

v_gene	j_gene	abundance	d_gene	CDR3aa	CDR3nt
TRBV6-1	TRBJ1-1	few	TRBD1	CASKGAAEAFF	TGTGCCAGCAAGGGGGCGGCTGAAGCTTTCTTT
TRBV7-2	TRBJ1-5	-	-	CASSLTGWQPQHF	TGTGCCAGCAGCCTAACGGGGTGGCAGCCCCAGCATTTT
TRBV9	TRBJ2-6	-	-	CASSVGGGLRSGANVLTF	TGTGCCAGCAGCGTAGGGGGGGGGCTCCGCTCTGGGGCCAACGTCCTGACTTTC
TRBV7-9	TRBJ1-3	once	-	CASSSSGARNTIYF	TGTGCCAGCAGCTCATCAGGGGCAAGAAACACCATATATTTT
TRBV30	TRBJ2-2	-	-	CAWSTDREVTGELFF	TGTGCCTGGAGTACCGACAGGGAGGTTACCGGGGAGCTGTTTTTT
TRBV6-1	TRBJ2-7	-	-	CASSGTVPPYEQYF	TGTGCCAGCAGTGGGACAGTCCCCCCCTACGAGCAGTACTTC
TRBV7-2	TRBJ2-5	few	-	CASSLTLWEAETQYF	TGTGCCAGCAGCTTAACCCTTTGGGAGGCAGAGACCCAGTACTTC
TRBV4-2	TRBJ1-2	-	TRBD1	CASSPGQEINYGYTF	TGTGCCAGCAGCCCCGGACAGGAAATTAACTATGGCTACACCTTC
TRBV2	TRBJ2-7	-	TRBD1	CASRDRVGDEQYF	TGTGCCAGCAGAGACAGGGTCGGGGACGAGCAGTACTTC
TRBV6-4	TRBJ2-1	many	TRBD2	CASSEAGDYNEQFF	TGTGCCAGCAGTGAAGCGGGAGACTACAATGAGCAGTTCTTC
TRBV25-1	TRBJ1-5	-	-	CASSRGSVLQPQHF	TGTGCCAGCAGCCGCGGTAGTGTCCTTCAGCCCCAGCATTTT
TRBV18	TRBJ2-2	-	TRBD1	CASSLQGDMNTGELFF	TGTGCCAGCTCACTACAGGGGGATATGAACACCGGGGAGCTGTTTTTT
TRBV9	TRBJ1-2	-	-	CASSVGSGWGYTF	TGTGCCAGCAGCGTAGGGTCAGGATGGGGCTACACCTTC
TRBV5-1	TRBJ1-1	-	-	CASSLDSQNTEAFF	TGCGCCAGCAGCTTGGACAGCCAGAACACTGAAGCTTTCTTT
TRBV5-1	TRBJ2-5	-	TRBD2	CASSFARSSGQETQYF	TGCGCCAGCAGCTTCGCCCGTTCTAGCGGGCAAGAGACCCAGTACTTC
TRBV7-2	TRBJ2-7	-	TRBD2	CASSRTSGTYEQYF	TGTGCCAGCAGCCGGACTAGCGGGACCTACGAGCAGTACTTC
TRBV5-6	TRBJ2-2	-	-	CASSLIRGAAGELFF	TGTGCCAGCAGCTTGATCCGGGGGGCGGCCGGGGAGCTGTTTTTT
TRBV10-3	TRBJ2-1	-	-	CAISDPRLRGGDEQFF	TGTGCCATCAGTGACCCCCGTTTGAGGGGAGGCGATGAGCAGTTCTTC
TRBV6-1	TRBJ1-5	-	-	CASSDTGHQPQHF	TGTGCCAGCAGTGACACAGGGCACCAGCCCCAGCATTTT
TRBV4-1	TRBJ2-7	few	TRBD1	CASSHGTGGNEQYF	TGCGCCAGCAGCCACGGGACAGGGGGCAACGAGCAGTACTTC
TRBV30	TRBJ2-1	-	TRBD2	CAWSVRGGRNEQFF	TGTGCCTGGAGTGTACGGGGGGGCAGGAATGAGCAGTTCTTC
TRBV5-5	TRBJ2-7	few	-	CASSLVHFSYEQYF	TGTGCCAGCAGCTTGGTGCACTTCTCCTACGAGCAGTACTTC
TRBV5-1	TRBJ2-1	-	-	CASSSYRDSEQFF	TGCGCCAGCAGCTCGTACCGGGACTCAGAGCAGTTCTTC
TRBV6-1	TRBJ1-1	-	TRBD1	CASKLGQDHVFF	TGTGCCAGCAAATTGGGACAGGATCATGTTTTCTTT
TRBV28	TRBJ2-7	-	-	CASSLELQGREQYF	TGTGCCAGCAGTTTGGAGTTACAGGGTCGCGAGCAGTACTTC
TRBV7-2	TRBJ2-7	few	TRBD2	CASSLVALAGGAYEQYF	TGTGCCAGCAGCTTAGTGGCACTAGCGGGAGGTGCCTACGAGCAGTACTTC